One sample yielded the 6 T cell receptor beta chains listed below, sequenced in a study of Ad26.COV2.S vaccination and SARS-CoV-2 variants (dated by TCRdb to the early 2020s). The sample's treatment or condition label, in plain terms: 19 received Ad26.COV2.S at low or high dose, single or two shots; about 5 received placebo; per-sample allocation not given. Repertoires of vaccine and placebo recipients were sequenced from samples collected on day 63 after the first injection. Library preparation was by the immunoSEQ multiplex PCR assay. TCRdb took over this immuneACCESS table, retaining in-frame rearrangements with V and J assigned. Such tables are incomplete; in checked studies, under half of the missing clones stem from an unresolved V gene, and the remainder is unexplained. This sample is represented by 300,000 to 400,000 clones; 80% to 90% of them were singletons. The ten biggest clones cover roughly 10% of the sample.

The sequenced sample was peripheral blood, obtained in a trial of Ad26.COV2.S vaccine versus placebo. The origin of the receptors is a person aged 18 to 59 who received the Ad26.COV2.S COVID-19 vaccine or a placebo.

A few counts support this clone. This chain links TRBV10-2 with TRBJ1-5; 12 bases map to TRBD1. Trimming at V came to 4 bases and at J to 6 bases, leaving 1 base not matched to a gene. The CDR3 sequence is 14 residues long. CDR1 WSHSY and CDR2 SAAADI come from the germline V gene. This CDR3 is CASSGDRGPQPQHF. The CDR3 nucleotides read TGCGCCAGCAGTGGGGACAGGGGGCCTCAGCCCCAGCATTTT.

This sequence joins TRBV2 and TRBJ2-7; 11 bases align to TRBD2. The CDR3 loop spans 16 amino acids. V lost 3 bases to trimming and J lost 3 bases; unmatched junction nucleotides: 7. Germline lookup yields CDR1 SNHLY and CDR2 FYNNEI. The CDR3 loop is CASSDNMGLAVYEQYF. The CDR3 coding sequence is TGTGCCAGCAGTGACAACATGGGACTAGCGGTCTACGAGCAGTACTTC.

This chain uses TRBV27 with TRBJ2-7; D perhaps matches TRBD2 (7 bases). The germline gives CDR1 MNHEY, CDR2 SMNVEV (reference sequence). The CDR3 sequence is 13 residues long. V was pared by 7 bases and J by 6 bases, with 16 bases between. CDR3 protein: CASNPGGPGEQYF. CDR3 sequence (DNA): TGTGCCAGCAACCCGGGGGGCCCTGGCGAGCAGTACTTC.

This clone showed up just once. The chain is built from TRBV2 and TRBJ2-1, with D unclear. Germline V gives CDR1 SNHLY, CDR2 FYNNEI. The CDR3 covers 14 residues. V gave up 4 bases and J gave up 6 bases, with 13 bases separating them. The CDR3 DNA reads TGTGCCAGCAGTGGATGGGTGGATGGCAATGAGCAGTTCTTC. It specifies CASSGWVDGNEQFF.

The rearrangement joins TRBV5-5 to TRBJ1-2; D uncertain. Germline CDR1 SGHKS, CDR2 YYEKEE (reference sequence). CDR3 size: 13 residues. V lost 0 bases and J 8 bases, leaving 11 bases between the germline ends. The CDR3 DNA reads as TGTGCCAGCAGCTTGGGTTCAGGTACCGGCTACACCTTC. It is translated as CASSLGSGTGYTF. The whole variable domain, remainder taken from reference TRBV5-5 and TRBJ1-2, is DAGVTQSPTHLIKTRGQQVTLRCSPISGHKSVSWYQQVLGQGPQFIFQYYEKEERGRGNFPDRFSARQFPNYSSELNVNALLLGDSALYLCASSLGSGTGYTFGSGTRLTVV.

The sample holds one count of this clone. This sequence joins TRBV6-6 and TRBJ2-7, with TRBD1 as a possible D gene (6 bases). Trimming took off 5 bases at V and 3 bases at J, with 11 bases between the two ends. This CDR3 has 13 residues. The germline gives CDR1 MNHNY, CDR2 SVGAGI (reference sequence). In DNA, the CDR3 is TGTGCCAGCAGTATCAACAGGGACTACGAGCAGTACTTC. It is translated as CASSINRDYEQYF.